The 6 T cell receptor beta chains listed next were all sequenced from one sample in a study of CD8 T cells in Susac syndrome (dated 2019 in TCRdb). Library preparation was by the immunoSEQ multiplex PCR assay. RNA was extracted with the RNeasy kit and roughly 0.45 to 1 ug was reverse transcribed using random hexamers. TCRdb passed the public sequencing reads through fastp at Q25 and MiXCR, retaining productive beta sequences. Identical CDR3 proteins give one entry, which carries the most common genes and DNA. In this sample the table shows 210,000 or so distinct CDR3 sequences, approximately 90% of which occur a single time. Of the sample, about 0.12% is held by the ten largest clones. Sequenced input: CD8+ T cells from PBMCs. Receptors were obtained from a human donor with multiple sclerosis.

The chain is built from TRBV27 and TRBJ2-2; possibly TRBD1 for D (6 bases). V was clipped by 0 bases and J by 5 bases, with 19 bases between them. The CDR3 is made up of 18 amino acids. From germline, CDR1 is MNHEY and CDR2 SMNVEV (reference sequence). The CDR3 coding sequence is TGTGCCAGCAGTTTATCGATCCCGACAGGCACTAAAACCGGGGAGCTGTTTTTT. Protein product: CASSLSIPTGTKTGELFF.

This chain uses TRBV6-5 with TRBJ2-1; possibly TRBD2 for D (5 bases). Trimming pared 0 bases from V and 5 bases from J, leaving 17 bases between. CDR3 length equals 17 residues. Germline assignment: CDR1 MNHEY and CDR2 SVGAGI. This chain's CDR3 is CASSYSRVPWVDNEQFF. The DNA for the CDR3 is TGTGCCAGCAGTTACTCGAGGGTACCCTGGGTTGACAATGAGCAGTTCTTC.

The chain employs TRBV6-6 and TRBJ1-6, with D possibly TRBD1 on 5 matching bases. The CDR3 covers 12 residues. Trimming left V 8 bases short and J 7 bases short, with 9 bases between. Germline V lookup: CDR1 MNHNY, CDR2 SVGAGI (reference sequence). CDR3 region: CASGDRNSPLHF. CDR3 bases: TGTGCCAGCGGGGACCGCAATTCACCCCTCCACTTT.

This clonotype was seen more than once but under ten times. The chain is built from TRBV3-1 and TRBJ1-2, with a possible D match to TRBD1 (5 bases). The germline CDR1 and CDR2 sequences are LGHDT and YNNKEL (reference sequence). The CDR3 totals 15 residues. V was pared by 0 bases and J by 4 bases, with 12 bases between. This CDR3 is CASSQDEGAGYGYTF. Written as DNA, the CDR3 is TGTGCCAGCAGCCAAGACGAAGGGGCTGGCTATGGCTACACCTTC. The variable domain in full, completed from reference TRBV3-1 and TRBJ1-2, reads DTAVSQTPKYLVTQMGNDKSIKCEQNLGHDTMYWYKQDSKKFLKIMFSYNNKELIINETVPNRFSPKSPDKAHLNLHINSLELGDSAVYFCASSQDEGAGYGYTFGSGTRLTVV.

The gene calls are TRBV2 and TRBJ1-5; weak D call: TRBD1 (5 bases). V was pared by 8 bases and J by 0 bases, with 8 bases between. Germline V lookup: CDR1 SNHLY, CDR2 FYNNEI. This CDR3 has 13 residues. CDR3 bases: TGTGCCAGCCGACAGCGTAGCAATCAGCCCCAGCATTTT. Protein: CASRQRSNQPQHF.

The chain couples TRBV19 to TRBJ1-2, with 7 bases aligning to TRBD1. The CDR3 runs 14 residues. Germline-derived CDR1 and CDR2 are LNHDA and SQIVND (reference sequence). V lost 8 bases to trimming and J lost 8 bases; unmatched junction nucleotides: 14. CDR3 coding DNA: TGTGCCAGTGTCCAAGGGGGCGGTCGTGAAGGCTACACCTTC. This encodes CASVQGGGREGYTF.